A selection of T cell receptor beta chains follows, all from one sample in a study of cytomegalovirus exposure and HLA in healthy donors. Method: immunoSEQ multiplex PCR; TCRdb's copy keeps in-frame clones and lacks some. The table records approximately 70,000 clones, 94% of them present only once. Sequenced input: PBMCs. These receptors were taken from a woman aged 18-29 years in good health and CMV-seropositive. CDR3s include the opening cysteine and the closing phenylalanine or tryptophan. Each record gives: V gene, J gene, D gene, clone size, CDR3 DNA, CDR3 protein. D genes are given only for firm matches. Where a row states a size, it is once, few, many or the class of an expanded clone; other rows omit it.

V: TRBV20-1
J: TRBJ1-2
D: .
size: .
DNA: TGCAGTGCTAGAGAGGGGGCGAGGTACACCTTC
CDR3: CSAREGARYTF

V: TRBV5-1
J: TRBJ1-2
D: .
size: .
DNA: TGCGCCAGCAGCTTGGAGCCCGGGGGTAGCCTCTATGGCTACACCTTC
CDR3: CASSLEPGGSLYGYTF

V: TRBV30
J: TRBJ1-2
D: TRBD1
size: once
DNA: TGTGCCTGGTGGGACAGGGGAGGCTACACCTTC
CDR3: CAWWDRGGYTF

V: TRBV28
J: TRBJ2-7
D: .
size: .
DNA: TGTGCCAGCTGGCCTGGTGGTGTAAATGTCTACGAGCAGTACTTC
CDR3: CASWPGGVNVYEQYF

V: TRBV6-1
J: TRBJ1-2
D: .
size: .
DNA: TGTGCCAGCAGTGAACAGAGACACTCTTACTATGGCTACACCTTC
CDR3: CASSEQRHSYYGYTF

V: TRBV5-1
J: TRBJ2-7
D: TRBD1
size: .
DNA: TGCGCCAGCAGCTTCCCAGGGGGCTACGAGCAGTACTTC
CDR3: CASSFPGGYEQYF

V: TRBV11-2
J: TRBJ2-1
D: .
size: .
DNA: TGTGCCAGCAGCTTACGAGGGGGTAGCTCCTACAATGAGCAGTTCTTC
CDR3: CASSLRGGSSYNEQFF

V: TRBV25-1
J: TRBJ2-1
D: .
size: .
DNA: TGTGCCAGCAGTGAATCCTTACTAGTCCCAAATGAGCAGTTCTTC
CDR3: CASSESLLVPNEQFF

V: TRBV11-2
J: TRBJ2-7
D: TRBD2
size: .
DNA: TGTGCCAGCAGCTTTCGAAGCGGGGGCCACGAGAGCTCCTACGAGCAGTACTTC
CDR3: CASSFRSGGHESSYEQYF

V: TRBV18
J: TRBJ2-4
D: TRBD2
size: .
DNA: TGTGCCAGCTCACCCCGGAATAGCGGGAACGCCGCCAAAAACATTCAGTACTTC
CDR3: CASSPRNSGNAAKNIQYF

V: TRBV9
J: TRBJ1-4
D: .
size: .
DNA: TGTGCCAGCAGCGTAGCTTCCTTTGACGGGGGATTTGAAAAACTGTTTTTT
CDR3: CASSVASFDGGFEKLFF

V: TRBV27
J: TRBJ2-1
D: TRBD2
size: .
DNA: TGTGCCAGCACCTCGGGACTAGAAGGGGGTGAGCAGTTCTTC
CDR3: CASTSGLEGGEQFF

V: TRBV9
J: TRBJ2-7
D: TRBD2
size: few
DNA: TGTGCCAGCAGTGAAGGACTAGGGACTGGCGAGCAGTACTTC
CDR3: CASSEGLGTGEQYF

V: TRBV7-8
J: TRBJ1-2
D: .
size: .
DNA: TGTGCCAGCAGCCTTACTCGACAGATTTCTAACTATGGCTACACCTTC
CDR3: CASSLTRQISNYGYTF

V: TRBV30
J: TRBJ1-5
D: .
size: .
DNA: TGTGCCTGGACCGATACAGGGATTGGTCAGCCCCAGCATTTT
CDR3: CAWTDTGIGQPQHF

V: TRBV7-6
J: TRBJ1-6
D: .
size: .
DNA: TGTGCCAGCAGCTTATGGAGTTTTTCACCCCTCCACTTT
CDR3: CASSLWSFSPLHF

V: TRBV2
J: TRBJ2-2
D: TRBD2
size: .
DNA: TGTGCCAGCAGTGAAGTAGTGGCGGGAGGGCCCACCGGGGAGCTGTTTTTT
CDR3: CASSEVVAGGPTGELFF

V: TRBV11-2
J: TRBJ1-4
D: .
size: .
DNA: TGTGCCAGCAGCTTAGGCAGGGTTTATACAACTAATGAAAAACTGTTTTTT
CDR3: CASSLGRVYTTNEKLFF

V: TRBV7-3
J: TRBJ2-3
D: TRBD1
size: .
DNA: TGTGCCAGCAGCAAAAGGGACAGGGCCGGGGCAGATACGCAGTATTTT
CDR3: CASSKRDRAGADTQYF

V: TRBV19
J: TRBJ1-5
D: .
size: .
DNA: TGTGCCAGTAGTATCAGCGCAGGGAACAATCAGCCCCAGCATTTT
CDR3: CASSISAGNNQPQHF

V: TRBV28
J: TRBJ1-1
D: TRBD1
size: .
DNA: TGTGCCAGCCGAAAATACAGGGGGCTAATGAACACTGAAGCTTTCTTT
CDR3: CASRKYRGLMNTEAFF

V: TRBV19
J: TRBJ2-7
D: TRBD1
size: .
DNA: TGTGCCAGTAGATCCGGGACAGGAGCCTACGAGCAGTACTTC
CDR3: CASRSGTGAYEQYF

V: TRBV5-1
J: TRBJ2-7
D: TRBD2
size: .
DNA: TGCGCCAGCAGCTTGGAGGCGGGAGCCTACGAGCAGTACTTC
CDR3: CASSLEAGAYEQYF

V: TRBV11-2
J: TRBJ2-5
D: TRBD2
size: .
DNA: TGTGCCAGCAGCTTAGGAGGCCTAGCGGGGGGCGGAGAGACCCAGTACTTC
CDR3: CASSLGGLAGGGETQYF

V: TRBV18
J: TRBJ1-3
D: .
size: .
DNA: TGTGCCAGCTCACCAGGGCTACGCGGAAACACCATATATTTT
CDR3: CASSPGLRGNTIYF

V: TRBV4-2
J: TRBJ1-5
D: TRBD1
size: .
DNA: TGTGCCAGCAGCCCAGGGGGAAGCAATCAGCCCCAGCATTTT
CDR3: CASSPGGSNQPQHF

V: TRBV27
J: TRBJ1-6
D: .
size: .
DNA: TGTGCCAGCAGTTTATCGGGCAAGGGAGCGACACCCCTCCACTTT
CDR3: CASSLSGKGATPLHF

V: TRBV28
J: TRBJ1-5
D: TRBD1
size: .
DNA: TGTGCCAGCAAGGGACAGGGGGCTCGGGATCAGCCCCAGCATTTT
CDR3: CASKGQGARDQPQHF

V: TRBV28
J: TRBJ1-2
D: TRBD1
size: few
DNA: TGTGCCAGCGGACCGCGGGACAGACCTTATGGCTACACCTTC
CDR3: CASGPRDRPYGYTF

V: TRBV5-4
J: TRBJ2-1
D: TRBD2
size: .
DNA: TGTGCCAGCAGCCTTAGGACTAGCGGGAGACGAAGCAATGAGCAGTTCTTC
CDR3: CASSLRTSGRRSNEQFF

V: TRBV7-2
J: TRBJ2-7
D: .
size: .
DNA: TGTGCCAGCAGTCAACAATCAGGGGTTGCCCTCTACGAGCAGTACTTC
CDR3: CASSQQSGVALYEQYF

V: TRBV27
J: TRBJ1-6
D: .
size: .
DNA: TGTGCCAGCAGTTGGGACACCAGGGGTTCCTATAATTCACCCCTCCACTTT
CDR3: CASSWDTRGSYNSPLHF

V: TRBV12-5
J: TRBJ1-1
D: TRBD1
size: .
DNA: TGTGCTAGTGGTTTGGTAACCGGGACAGGGACGATTGGTGGCTTGACTGAAGCTTTCTTT
CDR3: CASGLVTGTGTIGGLTEAFF

V: TRBV29-1
J: TRBJ2-1
D: TRBD2
size: .
DNA: TGCAGCGTTGAAAAACGACTAGCGGGGGCCGGGTTTTCAAATGAGCAGTTCTTC
CDR3: CSVEKRLAGAGFSNEQFF

V: TRBV6-1
J: TRBJ2-2
D: TRBD2
size: .
DNA: TGTGCCAGCAGTGATAGCGGGATAAACACCGGGGAGCTGTTTTTT
CDR3: CASSDSGINTGELFF

V: TRBV5-1
J: TRBJ2-1
D: TRBD1
size: .
DNA: TGCGCCAGCAGCTTGGCCTGGGACAGACACAATGAGCAGTTCTTC
CDR3: CASSLAWDRHNEQFF

V: TRBV27
J: TRBJ2-7
D: TRBD2
size: .
DNA: TGTGCCAGCAGTCGTCAAAAGGGACTAGCGGGAGAATCGTACGAGCAGTACTTC
CDR3: CASSRQKGLAGESYEQYF

V: TRBV5-1
J: TRBJ1-3
D: TRBD1
size: .
DNA: TGCGCCAGCAGCTTGGAAGGGACAGGCTCTGGAAACACCATATATTTT
CDR3: CASSLEGTGSGNTIYF

V: TRBV4-1
J: TRBJ1-1
D: TRBD1
size: .
DNA: TGCGCCAGCAGCCAAGACAGGGGGCATCTCACTGAAGCTTTCTTT
CDR3: CASSQDRGHLTEAFF

V: TRBV6-4
J: TRBJ2-7
D: .
size: .
DNA: TGTGCCAGCAGTGACTCGGAGGTCCCAGGGGCCTCCTACGAGCAGTACTTC
CDR3: CASSDSEVPGASYEQYF